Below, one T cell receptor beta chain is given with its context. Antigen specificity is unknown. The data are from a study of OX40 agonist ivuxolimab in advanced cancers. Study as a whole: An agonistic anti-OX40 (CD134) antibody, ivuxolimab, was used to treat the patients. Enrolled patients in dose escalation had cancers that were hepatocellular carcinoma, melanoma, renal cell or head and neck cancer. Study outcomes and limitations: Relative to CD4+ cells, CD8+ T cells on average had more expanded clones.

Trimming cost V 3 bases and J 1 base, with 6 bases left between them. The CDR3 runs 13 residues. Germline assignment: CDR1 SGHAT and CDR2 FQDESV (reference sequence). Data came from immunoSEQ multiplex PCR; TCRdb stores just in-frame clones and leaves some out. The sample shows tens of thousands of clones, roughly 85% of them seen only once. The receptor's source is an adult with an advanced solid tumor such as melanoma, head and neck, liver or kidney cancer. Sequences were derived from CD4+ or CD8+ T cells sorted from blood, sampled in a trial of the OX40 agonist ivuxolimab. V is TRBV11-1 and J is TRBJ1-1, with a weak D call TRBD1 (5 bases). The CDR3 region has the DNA TGTGCCAGCAGCTTGCAGGGGAACACTGAAGCTTTCTTT. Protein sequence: CASSLQGNTEAFF. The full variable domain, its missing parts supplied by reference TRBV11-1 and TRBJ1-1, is EAEVAQSPRYKITEKSQAVAFWCDPISGHATLYWYRQILGQGPELLVQFQDESVVDDSQLPKDRFSAERLKGVDSTLKIQPAELGDSAMYLCASSLQGNTEAFFGQGTRLTVV.